Below are 30 T cell receptor beta chains sequenced from a single sample in a study of T cell responses to AZD1222 COVID-19 vaccine. Generated by immunoSEQ multiplex PCR, the TCRdb table keeps only in-frame clones and is missing some. The top ten clones hold around 2.3% of a sample with about 150,000 clones, 80% to 95% of them seen once. The specimen comprised peripheral blood, sampled on day 0 of AZD1222 vaccination. The receptors derive from an adult in good health.

This rearrangement joins TRBV27 to TRBJ1-6; D call uncertain. V was cut by 7 bases and J by 8 bases, with 12 bases left in between. CDR1 is MNHEY, CDR2 SMNVEV, per germline (reference sequence). This CDR3 comprises 13 residues. The CDR3 DNA sequence: TGTGCCAGCACCGCCCGGTTAGATTCACCCCTCCACTTT. This codes for CASTARLDSPLHF.

The V call is TRBV28, the J call TRBJ1-5; 7 bases are a match to TRBD1. This CDR3 region has 14 residues. Germline CDR1 and CDR2: MDHEN and SYDVKM. With 6 bases clipped from V and 7 bases from J, the junction kept 9 bases outside the gene matches. This CDR3 is CASSPGTAGQPQHF. CDR3 DNA sequence: TGTGCCAGCAGCCCCGGGACAGCTGGGCAGCCCCAGCATTTT.

This chain uses TRBV6-6 with TRBJ2-5; TRBD2 matches 8 bases. The ends lost 4 bases at V and 4 bases at J; junction bases unmatched: 11. Germline CDR1 and CDR2: MNHNY and SVGAGI (reference sequence). CDR3 size: 16 residues. In nucleotides, the CDR3 is TGTGCCAGCAGTTCCCGCGGGGGGCCGGTCGGAGAGACCCAGTACTTC. Its protein product is CASSSRGGPVGETQYF.

This chain's CDR3 is CASSTTGPIYF. CDR3 bases: TGTGCCAGCAGCACAACCGGGCCCATATATTTT. V is TRBV3-1 (or the pseudogene TRBV3-2) and J is TRBJ1-3; D gene ambiguous. CDR1 and CDR2 (germline): LGHDT, YNNKEL (reference sequence). This CDR3 has 11 residues. The germline V and J ends were trimmed by 5 bases and 11 bases, with 10 bases remaining between them.

The chain joins TRBV5-1 to TRBJ1-1; D may be TRBD1 (6 bases). Per germline, CDR1 SGHRS and CDR2 YFSETQ. CDR3 length equals 15 residues. Deletions cut 6 bases from V and 1 base from J, with 16 bases between. In DNA, the CDR3 is TGCGCCAGCACCCGTGAGGGGGTCACGAACACTGAAGCTTTCTTT. This sequence encodes CASTREGVTNTEAFF.

The rearrangement joins TRBV21-1 to TRBJ2-1; the listed D gene, TRBD2, was not tested against the DNA. TRBV21-1 is recorded as a pseudogene. This CDR3 is built from 15 residues. The CDR3 DNA is TGTGCCAGCAGGGTAGCGGGGGCGGGGAACAATGAGCAGTTCTTC. Translating it yields CASRVAGAGNNEQFF.

The V and J genes are TRBV7-9 and TRBJ2-2; either TRBD1 or TRBD2 may supply D (5 bases each). The CDR3 is 16 amino acids. Trimming cost V 5 bases and J 2 bases, with 15 bases left between them. Germline CDR1 and CDR2: SEHNR and FQNEAQ (reference sequence). The CDR3 reads CASSRGVSQNTGELFF. CDR3 nucleotide sequence: TGTGCCAGCAGCCGAGGGGTCTCGCAAAACACCGGGGAGCTGTTTTTT.

This chain links TRBV6-1 with TRBJ1-4; D ambiguous. CDR3 length: 13 amino acids. The V end was cut by 1 base, the J end by 13 bases, with 13 bases between. Germline-derived CDR1 and CDR2 are MNHNS and SASEGT. The CDR3 DNA is TGTGCCAGCAGTGAAGTTGGCCCTAAAGGACTGTTTTTT. Translated: CASSEVGPKGLFF.

This chain links TRBV3-1 (or the pseudogene TRBV3-2) with TRBJ1-4; D not certain. Germline-derived CDR1 and CDR2 are LGHDT and YNNKEL (reference sequence). The V and J ends lost 1 base and 4 bases respectively, with 10 bases between them. This CDR3 has 15 residues. CDR3 bases: TGTGCCAGCAGCCAAGGTTTCCAGCGTAATGAAAAACTGTTTTTT. Amino acids: CASSQGFQRNEKLFF.

This clone was detected once. The chain uses TRBV3-1 (or the pseudogene TRBV3-2) and TRBJ1-4; TRBD1 might be the D (5 bases). Between the trimmed V and J ends, which lost 1 base and 7 bases, there was a span of 13 bases. The length of the CDR3 is 15 residues. In germline, CDR1 is LGHDT, CDR2 YNNKEL (reference sequence). CDR3 bases: TGTGCCAGCAGCCAAGTTCGAGGGGCTGGTGAAAAACTGTTTTTT. Translating it yields CASSQVRGAGEKLFF.

V usage is TRBV9 and J usage is TRBJ1-1, with 7 bases that match TRBD1. Trimming cost V 0 bases and J 10 bases; bases outside gene matches: 12. The CDR3 runs 15 residues. Germline CDR1 reads SGDLS; CDR2 reads YYNGEE. CDR3 sequence reads: CASSVVGQNTLGAFF. DNA for the CDR3: TGTGCCAGCAGCGTAGTGGGACAGAATACCCTTGGAGCTTTCTTT.

The gene calls are TRBV7-2 and TRBJ2-1; a weak D match, TRBD2 (6 bases). There are 18 residues in the CDR3. Between the trimmed V and J ends, which lost 1 base and 6 bases, there was a span of 22 bases. Per germline, CDR1 SGHTA and CDR2 FQGNSA. In nucleotides, the CDR3 is TGTGCCAGCAGCTTAGTACCCTGGGGAGCGGGCGGAGTCAATGAGCAGTTCTTC. This translates into CASSLVPWGAGGVNEQFF.

V is TRBV4-1 and J is TRBJ2-2; the D gene is possibly TRBD2 (6 bases). The CDR3 length is 15 residues. V was trimmed by 4 bases and J by 3 bases, leaving 12 bases between them. The germline gives CDR1 MGHRA, CDR2 YSYEKL. CDR3 loop: CASSLNTGDTGELFF. Here the CDR3 DNA reads TGCGCCAGCAGCCTCAACACGGGGGACACCGGGGAGCTGTTTTTT.

The chain joins TRBV19 to TRBJ2-7; 8 bases line up with TRBD1. The CDR3 has 14 residues. With 5 bases clipped from V and 2 bases from J, the junction kept 5 bases outside the gene matches. CDR1 is LNHDA, CDR2 SQIVND, per germline (reference sequence). CDR3 loop: CASSAGQGTYEQYF. The CDR3 DNA follows: TGTGCCAGTAGTGCTGGACAGGGAACCTACGAGCAGTACTTC.

The chain employs TRBV9 and TRBJ2-5, with TRBD2 as a possible D gene (6 bases). V dropped 0 bases and J dropped 3 bases, with 9 bases sitting between them. Per germline, CDR1 SGDLS and CDR2 YYNGEE. The CDR3 is made up of 14 amino acids. The CDR3, as DNA: TGTGCCAGCAGCGTAGCCGAGCGGGAAGAGACCCAGTACTTC. Amino acids: CASSVAEREETQYF.

This sequence joins TRBV30 and TRBJ1-6, with no clear D. The V gene's germline CDR1 is GTSNPN and CDR2 SVGIG (reference sequence). This CDR3 region has 17 residues. With 2 bases removed from V and 9 bases from J, the gap between germline ends came to 23 bases. DNA of the CDR3: TGTGCCTGGAGTCCAAGCAGGAGTTACCCAGGAGGTTCACCCCTCCACTTT. Protein product: CAWSPSRSYPGGSPLHF.

This clone has a handful of counts. The V and J genes are TRBV7-9 and TRBJ1-6; no firm D call. Trimming cost V 1 base and J 6 bases, with 4 bases left between them. This CDR3 spans 13 amino acids. CDR1 is SEHNR, CDR2 FQNEAQ, per germline (reference sequence). CDR3 nucleotides: TGTGCCAGCAGCTTAGAGGGTAATTCACCCCTCCACTTT. Protein product: CASSLEGNSPLHF.

This clone was found once. The chain employs TRBV7-8 and TRBJ1-1; D unresolved. The germline V and J ends were trimmed by 0 bases and 2 bases, with 7 bases remaining between them. Germline assignment: CDR1 SGHVS and CDR2 FQNEAQ. The CDR3 has 14 amino acids. CDR3 coding DNA: TGTGCCAGCAGCTTAGCGTCCAGCAACACTGAAGCTTTCTTT. As protein: CASSLASSNTEAFF.

The chain recombines TRBV7-2 with TRBJ2-7; TRBD1 matches at 8 bases. CDR1 and CDR2 (germline): SGHTA, FQGNSA. The CDR3 is made up of 15 amino acids. J lost 0 bases, V lost 4 bases, and 5 bases had no gene match. CDR3 DNA sequence: TGTGCCAGCAGCTGGACAGGGCTTAGCTCCTACGAGCAGTACTTC. Protein sequence: CASSWTGLSSYEQYF.

The chain combines TRBV30 with TRBJ2-2, with D possibly matching TRBD1 (6 bases). This CDR3 spans 16 amino acids. The ends were cut back, 2 bases at V and 0 bases at J, with 13 bases in the middle. Germline V lookup: CDR1 GTSNPN, CDR2 SVGIG (reference sequence). Here the CDR3 reads CAWSNRDTANTGELFF. As DNA, the CDR3 is TGTGCCTGGAGTAATAGGGACACCGCGAACACCGGGGAGCTGTTTTTT.

The chain has TRBV5-4 and TRBJ1-1; no firm D call. CDR3 length: 15 amino acids. The V gene's germline CDR1 is SGHNT and CDR2 YYREEE (reference sequence). V lost 2 bases and J lost 3, with 14 bases in between. CDR3 coding DNA: TGTGCCAGCAGCTTAGGTGCGTTGGGTGACACTGAAGCTTTCTTT. It is translated as CASSLGALGDTEAFF.

This sequence joins TRBV6-5 and TRBJ2-1; TRBD1 matches at 8 bases. The CDR3 covers 16 residues. Per germline, CDR1 MNHEY and CDR2 SVGAGI. Unmatched junction bases numbered 8, after V lost 0 bases and J lost 7 bases. The CDR3 loop is CASSYSVGQGANEQFF. CDR3 nucleotide sequence: TGTGCCAGCAGTTACTCGGTAGGGCAGGGGGCTAATGAGCAGTTCTTC.

This clone has just one count. This chain uses TRBV28 with TRBJ2-2, with no clear D. The CDR3 has 15 residues. Germline V gene lookup returns CDR1 MDHEN and CDR2 SYDVKM. Trimming cost V 6 bases and J 6 bases, with 17 bases left between them. The CDR3 DNA reads TGTGCCAGCAGACCCAGAGCCCCTAACGCCGGGGAGCTGTTTTTT. Translating gives CASRPRAPNAGELFF.

This chain connects TRBV9 to TRBJ2-5, with 9 bases lining up with TRBD1. The J segment lost 0 bases and the V segment lost 7 bases, leaving 7 bases of the junction unmatched. The CDR3 runs to 15 residues. Germline V lookup: CDR1 SGDLS, CDR2 YYNGEE. CDR3 DNA: TGTGCCAGCGGCCGGGGACAGGGAAACCAAGAGACCCAGTACTTC. Translating it yields CASGRGQGNQETQYF.

V is TRBV29-1 and J is TRBJ2-3, with TRBD1 identical over 10 bases. V was clipped by 7 bases and J by 3 bases; unmatched bases: 4. Germline values: CDR1 SQVTM, CDR2 ANQGSEA. This CDR3 spans 13 amino acids. The CDR3 DNA sequence: TGCAGCGCCTCGGACAGGGGGACAGATACGCAGTATTTT. This sequence encodes CSASDRGTDTQYF.

This chain uses TRBV19 with TRBJ1-1, with D possibly matching TRBD1 (6 bases). The CDR3 is 15 amino acids. Trimming stripped 4 bases from V and 0 bases from J, with 12 bases between. CDR1 is LNHDA, CDR2 SQIVND, per germline (reference sequence). The CDR3 coding sequence is TGTGCCAGTAGTACGGGTGGGACACTGAACACTGAAGCTTTCTTT. This codes for CASSTGGTLNTEAFF. The full variable domain, its missing parts supplied by reference TRBV19 and TRBJ1-1, is DGGITQSPKYLFRKEGQNVTLSCEQNLNHDAMYWYRQDPGQGLRLIYYSQIVNDFQKGDIAEGYSVSREKKESFPLTVTSAQKNPTAFYLCASSTGGTLNTEAFFGQGTRLTVV.

The genes are TRBV7-9 and TRBJ2-1; D possibly corresponds to TRBD2 (5 bases). In germline, CDR1 is SEHNR, CDR2 FQNEAQ (reference sequence). With 1 base removed from V and 0 bases from J, the gap between germline ends came to 13 bases. This CDR3 spans 17 amino acids. CDR3 sequence: CASSLVARWNSYNEQFF. CDR3 nucleotides: TGTGCCAGCAGCTTAGTAGCGCGATGGAACTCCTACAATGAGCAGTTCTTC.

J is TRBJ2-1 and V is TRBV7-9; TRBD2 aligns across 13 bases. This CDR3 has 15 amino acids. J was trimmed by 9 bases and V by 5 bases; bases with no gene match: 7. Germline V CDR1 and CDR2: SEHNR, FQNEAQ (reference sequence). The CDR3 reads CASSQRTSGSGEQFF. As DNA, the CDR3 is TGTGCCAGCAGCCAGAGGACTAGCGGGAGCGGTGAGCAGTTCTTC. The full variable domain, in which reference TRBV7-9 and TRBJ2-1 provide the parts outside the CDR3, is DTGVSQNPRHKITKRGQNVTFRCDPISEHNRLYWYRQTLGQGPEFLTYFQNEAQLEKSRLLSDRFSAERPKGSFSTLEIQRTEQGDSAMYLCASSQRTSGSGEQFFGPGTRLTVL.

This clone was detected once. The rearrangement links TRBV25-1 to TRBJ2-1; the match to TRBD2 covers 12 bases. The trim removed 6 bases at V and 9 bases at J, leaving 3 bases unmatched. CDR3 length: 13 residues. The germline V gene has CDR1 MGHDK and CDR2 SYGVNS. The CDR3 sequence: CASSPSGGAEQFF. CDR3 DNA: TGTGCCAGCAGCCCTAGCGGGGGGGCTGAGCAGTTCTTC.

This chain connects TRBV10-3 to TRBJ1-1; D call uncertain. V was clipped by 6 bases and J by 4 bases, with 24 bases between them. The CDR3 runs to 17 residues. Germline CDR1 is ENHRY and CDR2 is SYGVKD. DNA for the CDR3: TGTGCCATCAGCTCCGGGATAGCAAGTTCGAGGAGCACTGAAGCTTTCTTT. This translates into CAISSGIASSRSTEAFF.